The 26 T cell receptor beta chains in this list originate from one sample, sequenced in a study of CD8 T cells in ankylosing spondylitis. Antigen specificity for these receptors is unknown. TCRdb reprocessed the 5' RACE reads with MiXCR, giving one entry per CDR3 protein. Among approximately 520,000 distinct CDR3 sequences listed, about 5.2% were seen once. General study points: A motif of eight highly homologous TCR beta variants was seen as apparently characteristic of ankylosing spondylitis blood.

The specimen sequenced was blood, either unsorted or a sorted T cell fraction (not recorded which). Receptor source: a male donor with ankylosing spondylitis.

This clonotype showed up just a few times. The J gene is TRBJ2-5, the V gene TRBV6-1, with a weak D call TRBD2 (7 bases). The germline V gene encodes CDR1 MNHNS and CDR2 SASEGT. The CDR3 has 11 amino acids. The V gene lost 6 bases and the J gene lost 7 bases, with 9 bases spanning the gap. CDR3 residues: CASRRGGTQYF. The CDR3, as DNA: TGTGCCAGCAGGAGGGGGGGGACCCAGTACTTC.

V usage is TRBV19 and J usage is TRBJ2-1; TRBD1 matches 8 bases. This CDR3 has 14 amino acids. The germline V gene has CDR1 LNHDA and CDR2 SQIVND (reference sequence). V lost 8 bases, J lost 4 bases, and 7 bases stayed unmatched. CDR3 sequence reads: CASGDRRSYNEQFF. In DNA, the CDR3 is TGTGCCAGTGGGGACAGGAGGAGTTACAATGAGCAGTTCTTC. The full variable domain, rest sourced from reference TRBV19 and TRBJ2-1, is DGGITQSPKYLFRKEGQNVTLSCEQNLNHDAMYWYRQDPGQGLRLIYYSQIVNDFQKGDIAEGYSVSREKKESFPLTVTSAQKNPTAFYLCASGDRRSYNEQFFGPGTRLTVL.

At least ten counts were recorded for this clonotype. The chain recombines TRBV10-3 with TRBJ2-7; TRBD1 aligns across 7 bases. The CDR3 sequence is 13 residues long. Trimming cost V 7 bases and J 2 bases; bases outside gene matches: 5. Per the germline V gene, CDR1 is ENHRY and CDR2 is SYGVKD. The CDR3 sequence: CAIKGQYAYEQYF. CDR3 nucleotide sequence: TGTGCCATCAAGGGACAGTATGCCTACGAGCAGTACTTC.

This clonotype was counted ten times or more. This chain connects TRBV6-1 to TRBJ1-1; D uncertain. Germline CDR1 is MNHNS and CDR2 is SASEGT. The CDR3 covers 11 residues. Trimming left V 10 bases short and J 5 bases short, with 11 bases between. The CDR3 reads CATLRNTEAFF. As DNA, the CDR3 is TGTGCCACACTAAGGAATACTGAAGCTTTCTTT.

This clonotype occurred a few times. The DNA of the CDR3 is TGTGCCAGCGCGACAGGGGGCCTTCAAGAGACCCAGTACTTC. Its protein is CASATGGLQETQYF. The V call is TRBV6-5, the J call TRBJ2-5; 10 nucleotides line up with TRBD1. Trimming took 8 bases from V and 2 from J; bases not matched to a gene: 5. CDR3 size: 14 residues. The V gene's germline CDR1 is MNHEY and CDR2 SVGAGI.

In this sample, this clonotype turned up many times. The chain couples TRBV20-1 to TRBJ2-3, with unresolved D. The CDR3 runs to 12 residues. Looked up from germline, CDR1 is DFQATT and CDR2 is SNEGSKA (reference sequence). V dropped 4 bases and J dropped 0 bases, with 5 bases sitting between them. The CDR3 bases are TGCAGTGCTATTACTAGCACAGATACGCAGTATTTT. Encoded protein: CSAITSTDTQYF.

At least ten counts were recorded for this clonotype. The V and J genes are TRBV6-1 and TRBJ2-7; 11 positions agree with TRBD2. CDR3 length: 15 amino acids. J lost 1 base, V lost 6 bases, and 5 bases had no gene match. Looked up from germline, CDR1 is MNHNS and CDR2 is SASEGT. In DNA form, the CDR3 reads TGTGCCAGCAGAAGCGCTAGCGGGGGGTCCTACGAGCAGTACTTC. Translation gives CASRSASGGSYEQYF.

This clonotype occurred a few times. The genes are TRBV3-1 and TRBJ1-5; D uncertain. The V gene lost 4 bases and the J gene lost 6 bases, with 22 bases spanning the gap. This CDR3 has 17 residues. Germline loops: CDR1 LGHDT, CDR2 YNNKEL (reference sequence). The CDR3 spells CASSPGLSDKSPQPQHF. The CDR3, as DNA: TGTGCCAGCAGCCCTGGCCTGTCTGACAAATCCCCTCAGCCCCAGCATTTT. Together with reference TRBV3-1 and TRBJ1-5, the CDR3 gives the full variable domain: DTAVSQTPKYLVTQMGNDKSIKCEQNLGHDTMYWYKQDSKKFLKIMFSYNNKELIINETVPNRFSPKSPDKAHLNLHINSLELGDSAVYFCASSPGLSDKSPQPQHFGDGTRLSIL.

This clonotype has ten or more counts. V and J are TRBV6-1 and TRBJ2-5; tentatively, D is TRBD1 (5 bases). There are 15 residues in the CDR3. Germline V gives CDR1 MNHNS, CDR2 SASEGT. V was clipped by 7 bases and J by 7 bases, with 22 bases between them. The CDR3 sequence is CASNRRAQPQGTQYF. In DNA form, the CDR3 reads TGTGCCAGCAACCGTAGGGCACAGCCCCAGGGGACCCAGTACTTC.

This clonotype was seen more than once but under ten times. A much bigger clone sits one base away, suggesting this may be a read error. The V and J genes are TRBV19 and TRBJ1-6; D is uncertain. Germline V gene sequence: CDR1 LNHDA, CDR2 SQIVND (reference sequence). The germline V and J ends were trimmed by 10 bases and 0 bases, with 7 bases remaining between them. The CDR3 length is 13 residues. As DNA, the CDR3 is TGTGCCACCAGCAGCTCCTATAATTCACCCCTCCACTTT. Protein: CATSSSYNSPLHF.

This clonotype occurred many times. The rearrangement joins TRBV7-3 to TRBJ2-2; D may be TRBD2 (5 bases). V gave up 2 bases and J gave up 7 bases, with 8 bases separating them. Looked up from germline, CDR1 is SGHTA and CDR2 is FQGTGA. CDR3 length: 13 amino acids. CDR3 loop: CASSLLRVGELFF. The CDR3 bases are TGTGCCAGCAGCTTATTGCGGGTCGGGGAGCTGTTTTTT. Together with reference TRBV7-3 and TRBJ2-2, the CDR3 gives the full variable domain: GAGVSQTPSNKVTEKGKYVELRCDPISGHTALYWYRQSLGQGPEFLIYFQGTGAADDSGLPNDRFFAVRPEGSVSTLKIQRTERGDSAVYLCASSLLRVGELFFGEGSRLTVL.

This clonotype was picked up many times. The genes are TRBV12-3 or TRBV12-4 and TRBJ1-1; D remains unclear. This CDR3 has 15 amino acids. Trimming pared 1 base from V and 3 bases from J, leaving 12 bases between. In nucleotides, the CDR3 is TGTGCCAGCAGTTTAGGGGCCCGGTGGGACACTGAAGCTTTCTTT. Its translation is CASSLGARWDTEAFF.

This clonotype was seen many times. The chain recombines TRBV20-1 with TRBJ1-1; D remains ambiguous. V was cut by 4 bases and J by 0 bases, with 9 bases left in between. CDR1 and CDR2 (germline): DFQATT, SNEGSKA (reference sequence). The CDR3 length is 13 residues. CDR3: CSATKQLNTEAFF. In DNA, the CDR3 is TGCAGTGCTACAAAGCAGTTGAACACTGAAGCTTTCTTT.

This clonotype was seen more than once but under ten times. The chain is built from TRBV9 and TRBJ2-7, with D uncertain. The germline gives CDR1 SGDLS, CDR2 YYNGEE. Trimming left V 0 bases short and J 2 bases short, with 12 bases between. The CDR3 has 15 residues. The CDR3 protein is CASSVGTTLTYEQYF. In nucleotides, the CDR3 is TGTGCCAGCAGCGTAGGTACTACATTAACCTACGAGCAGTACTTC.

This clonotype was picked up many times. J is TRBJ2-2 and V is TRBV5-6; D assignment may be TRBD1 or TRBD2 (6 bases each). V lost 2 bases and J lost 3, with 14 bases in between. The CDR3 has 16 amino acids. CDR1 and CDR2 (germline): SGHDT, YYEEEE. CDR3 sequence reads: CASSFLKGGYTGELFF. In nucleotides, the CDR3 is TGTGCCAGCAGCTTCCTAAAGGGGGGTTACACCGGGGAGCTGTTTTTT.

This clonotype was seen ten or more times. The chain's CDR3 is CASSQGQWGGGYTF. CDR3 nucleotides: TGTGCCAGCAGTCAAGGACAATGGGGTGGTGGCTACACCTTC. The rearrangement uses TRBV6-1 and TRBJ1-2; tentatively, D is TRBD1 (5 bases). Germline CDR1 is MNHNS and CDR2 is SASEGT. CDR3 length: 14 amino acids. The ends were cut back, 5 bases at V and 7 bases at J, with 17 bases in the middle.

At least ten counts were recorded for this clonotype. The gene calls are TRBV6-2 or TRBV6-3 and TRBJ1-1; D is possibly TRBD1 (5 bases). The CDR3 is 16 amino acids. Trimming removed 2 bases at V and 1 base at J, with 14 bases between. From germline, CDR1 is MNHEY and CDR2 SVGEGT. The CDR3 spells CASSYPPRGSNTEAFF. CDR3 nucleotides: TGTGCCAGCAGTTACCCACCCCGGGGGTCGAACACTGAAGCTTTCTTT.

A few counts support this clonotype. The chain employs TRBV4-1 and TRBJ2-4; unclear D gene. Germline V lookup: CDR1 MGHRA, CDR2 YSYEKL. Trimming shortened V by 1 base and J by 6 bases, and 7 bases separated the two germline ends. The length of the CDR3 is 13 residues. CDR3 nucleotides: TGCGCCAGCAGCCAAGGCGGTGGAAACATTCAGTACTTC. Translated, it gives CASSQGGGNIQYF.

In its sample, this clonotype was seen many times. J is TRBJ1-5 and V is TRBV27; D is uncertain. Germline values: CDR1 MNHEY, CDR2 SMNVEV (reference sequence). This CDR3 comprises 16 residues. Trimming stripped 5 bases from V and 0 bases from J, with 14 bases between. CDR3 sequence: CASSPSVDYSNQPQHF. The CDR3 DNA reads TGTGCCAGCAGTCCGTCCGTCGACTATAGCAATCAGCCCCAGCATTTT.

This clonotype was recorded at least ten times. The chain joins TRBV6-1 to TRBJ2-2; D is possibly TRBD1 (6 bases). Germline lookup yields CDR1 MNHNS and CDR2 SASEGT. CDR3 size: 15 residues. V gave up 8 bases and J gave up 3 bases, with 16 bases separating them. As DNA, the CDR3 is TGTGCCAGCCACGGGGTGGACAGATACACCGGGGAGCTGTTTTTT. Its protein product is CASHGVDRYTGELFF.

This chain uses TRBV29-1 with TRBJ2-5; no clear D. Trimming removed 6 bases at V and 5 bases at J, with 16 bases between. The germline gives CDR1 SQVTM, CDR2 ANQGSEA. The CDR3 is 13 residues long. This CDR3 reads CSVAQTPRETQYF. Written as DNA, the CDR3 is TGCAGCGTAGCCCAGACCCCTAGGGAGACCCAGTACTTC.

Ten or more counts support this clonotype. The chain couples TRBV29-1 to TRBJ2-5; 7 bases are a match to TRBD2. There are 14 residues in the CDR3. The trim removed 6 bases at V and 5 bases at J, leaving 12 bases unmatched. Germline V gene lookup returns CDR1 SQVTM and CDR2 ANQGSEA. CDR3 region: CSVGTWGGGETQYF. Here the CDR3 DNA reads TGCAGCGTCGGTACTTGGGGGGGTGGGGAGACCCAGTACTTC.

Of note for this clonotype: A much more abundant neighbour one base away suggests this may be a read error. The chain has TRBV27 and TRBJ2-3, with D tentatively TRBD1 or TRBD2 (7 bases each). The V and J ends lost 4 bases and 8 bases respectively, with 19 bases between them. Germline lookup yields CDR1 MNHEY and CDR2 SMNVEV (reference sequence). CDR3 length: 15 amino acids. The CDR3 region has the DNA TGTGCCAGCAGTTCCGGGACTATGCCAGGGGGTACGCAGTATTTT. Translation gives CASSSGTMPGGTQYF.

This clonotype turned up a few times. The gene calls are TRBV18 and TRBJ2-1; perhaps TRBD2 as D (5 bases). Germline CDR1 is KGHSH and CDR2 is LQKENI. The CDR3 loop spans 14 amino acids. V was shortened by 0 bases and J by 7 bases, with 10 bases between the two germline ends. CDR3 nucleotides: TGTGCCAGCTCACCACCGAGCGGATGGAATGAGCAGTTCTTC. It encodes CASSPPSGWNEQFF.

As for this clonotype: A much larger clone differs by one base, so this may be a read error. The chain uses TRBV27 and TRBJ2-3; either TRBD1 or TRBD2 may fit D (5 bases each). V dropped 6 bases and J dropped 2 bases, with 9 bases sitting between them. The CDR3 is made up of 13 amino acids. Germline assignment: CDR1 MNHEY and CDR2 SMNVEV (reference sequence). CDR3 residues: CASRTGPTDTQYF. CDR3 DNA: TGTGCCAGCAGGACGGGGCCCACAGATACGCAGTATTTT.

The table lists this clonotype with a few counts. This sequence joins TRBV6-2 or TRBV6-3 and TRBJ2-1; tentative D call: TRBD1 (6 bases). CDR1 is MNHEY and CDR2 is SVGEGT in the germline V gene. The CDR3 has 12 residues. Trimming pared 6 bases from V and 6 bases from J, leaving 9 bases between. The CDR3 DNA reads as TGTGCCAGCAGCCAACAGGGCAATGAGCAGTTCTTC. Its translation: CASSQQGNEQFF.